The T cell receptor (beta chain) under discussion was sequenced for a study of shared clonotypes between healthy human individuals. General study points: The study generally estimated greater richness for naive than memory subsets.

The CDR3 consists of 12 residues. Germline V gene sequence: CDR1 SGHDT, CDR2 YYEEEE. V shed 4 bases and J shed 6 bases, with 10 bases lying between them. Partitioning of CD4+ cells yielded a CD45RA+ naive subset and a CD45RA-negative memory subset. Deep-level running was used for the assay. Per the authors' pipeline: Because ImmunoSEQ provided only junction sequences with no quality scores, the filtering differed. Clones were sequenced by immunoSEQ multiplex PCR, and TCRdb holds only the in-frame ones, with some missing. V and J calls and clone size are copied from that table; D and trimming were computed from the DNA. The table lists more than 2,000,000 clones, 85% to 95% of them singletons. For this clone: Its matching antigen is unknown.

The chain is built from TRBV5-6 and TRBJ1-2; D unclear. The clonotype originates from a man aged 18 to 29 in good health. Some clones in this sample may be carry-over from other donors' samples. The sequenced sample consisted of naive CD4+ T cells from PBMCs. The subset denotes: CD45RA+ positively selected. The CDR3 sequence is CASSIGINGYTF. CDR3 bases: TGTGCCAGCAGCATAGGTATCAATGGCTACACCTTC.